Sequencing of this T cell receptor beta chain was carried out in a study of OX40 agonist ivuxolimab in advanced cancers. Study-level information: Patients received the agonistic anti-OX40 (CD134) antibody ivuxolimab.

J lost 5 bases, V lost 3 bases, and 6 bases had no gene match. Germline CDR1 and CDR2: MDHEN and SYDVKM. The CDR3 length is 14 residues. Sequenced by immunoSEQ multiplex PCR; TCRdb stores in-frame clones only, minus some. The sample has more than 20,000 clones; about 83% are singletons. This clone turned up a few times. Its specificity is not known. Regarding the study as a whole: At doses 0.1 to 3.0 mg/kg, CD4+ and CD8+ clones expanded.

The TCR sequence derives from an adult with an advanced solid tumor such as melanoma, head and neck, liver or kidney cancer. The chain uses TRBV28 and TRBJ1-2, with 7 bases aligning to TRBD1. Material: CD4+ or CD8+ T cells sorted from blood, obtained in a trial of the OX40 agonist ivuxolimab. CDR3 in amino acids: CASSLEGAPYGYTF. The CDR3 bases are TGTGCCAGCAGTTTGGAGGGGGCGCCTTATGGCTACACCTTC.